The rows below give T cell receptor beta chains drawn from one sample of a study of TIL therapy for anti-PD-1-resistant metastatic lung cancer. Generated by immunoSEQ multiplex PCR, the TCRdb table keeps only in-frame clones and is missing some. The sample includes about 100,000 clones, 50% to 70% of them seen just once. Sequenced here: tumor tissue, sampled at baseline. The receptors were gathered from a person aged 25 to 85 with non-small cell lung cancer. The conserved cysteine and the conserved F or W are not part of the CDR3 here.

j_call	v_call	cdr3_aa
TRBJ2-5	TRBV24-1	ATSDLRGVEETQY
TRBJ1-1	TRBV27	ASSLYLNTEAF
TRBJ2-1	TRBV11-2	ASSSAPGRSYNEQF
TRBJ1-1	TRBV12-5	ASGLPDRGITEAF
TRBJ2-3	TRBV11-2	ASSLGGAFTDTQY
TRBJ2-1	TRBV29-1	SVAAEVFYNEQF
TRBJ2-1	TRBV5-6	ASSLEELQF
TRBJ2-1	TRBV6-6	ASRLRLAGYNEQF
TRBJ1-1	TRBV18	ASSRGQGNTEAF
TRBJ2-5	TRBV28	ASSLSLAGGLYQETQY
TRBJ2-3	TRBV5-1	ASSLGDRGRDTQY
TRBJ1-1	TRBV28	ASSLHLLNTEAF
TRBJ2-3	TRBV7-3	ASSLSGSGVLADTQY
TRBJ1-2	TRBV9	ASSARDRDYGYT
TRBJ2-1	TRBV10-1	ASSESSGANEQF
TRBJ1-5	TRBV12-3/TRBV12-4	ASSFSGNQPQH
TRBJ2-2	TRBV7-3	ASSFSRGGTGELF
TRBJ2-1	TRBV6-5	ASSYIGLAEYNEQF
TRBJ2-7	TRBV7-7	ASSLALSPTYEQY
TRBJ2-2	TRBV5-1	ASSLVGLAAGELF
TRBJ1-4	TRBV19	ASSPKTGLEKLF
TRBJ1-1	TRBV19	ASSGTGFSEAF
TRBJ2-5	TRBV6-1	ASSEGGREETQY
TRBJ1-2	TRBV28	ASSLSTGNYGYT
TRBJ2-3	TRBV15	ATSRDLPGADTQY
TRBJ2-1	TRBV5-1	ASSPGTGDYNEQF
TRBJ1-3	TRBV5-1	ASSFNPSSGNTIY
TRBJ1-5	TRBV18	ASSSDSRYSNQPQH
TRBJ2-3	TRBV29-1	SVEEPYETSGSSTDTQY
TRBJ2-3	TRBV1	TSNLKGSSTDTQY